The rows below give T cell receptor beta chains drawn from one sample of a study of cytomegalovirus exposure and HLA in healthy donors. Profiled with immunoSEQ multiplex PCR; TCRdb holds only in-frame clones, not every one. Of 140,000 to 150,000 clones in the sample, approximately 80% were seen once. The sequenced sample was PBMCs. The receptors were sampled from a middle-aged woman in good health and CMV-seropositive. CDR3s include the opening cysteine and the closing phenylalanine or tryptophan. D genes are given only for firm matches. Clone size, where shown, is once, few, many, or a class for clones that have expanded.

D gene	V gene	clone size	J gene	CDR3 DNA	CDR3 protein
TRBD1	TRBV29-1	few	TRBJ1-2	TGCAGCGTCGTTGTCCATTCGGGGGGACAGGGGCTAGACTATGGCTACACCTTC	CSVVVHSGGQGLDYGYTF
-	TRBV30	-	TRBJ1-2	TGTGCCTGGAGCGGCGGGGGCGGATATGGCTACACCTTC	CAWSGGGGYGYTF
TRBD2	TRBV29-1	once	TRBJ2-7	TGCAACTTGGGTAGCGGGAGGGGAATTTACGAGCAGTACTTC	CNLGSGRGIYEQYF
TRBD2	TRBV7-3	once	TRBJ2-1	TGTGCCAGCAGCTTAAGGCTAGCGGGGGGTTCCAATGAGCAGTTCTTC	CASSLRLAGGSNEQFF
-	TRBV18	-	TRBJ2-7	TGTGCCAGCTCAAACACAGACGAGCAGTACTTC	CASSNTDEQYF
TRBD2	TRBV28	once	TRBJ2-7	TGTGCCAGCAGTTTTTTATTTAAGGCGGGAGGAGGGGAGCAGTACTTC	CASSFLFKAGGGEQYF
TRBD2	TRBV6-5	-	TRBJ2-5	TGTGCCAGCAGTAGCATGCGGGGGGCCCAGTACTTC	CASSSMRGAQYF
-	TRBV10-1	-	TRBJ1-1	TGCGCCAGCAGTGCGAAGGGAGGAATAGGGAACACTGAAGCTTTCTTT	CASSAKGGIGNTEAFF
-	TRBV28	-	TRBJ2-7	TGTGCCAGCAGTTTTGGGGTCAGGGGAGAGTACTTC	CASSFGVRGEYF
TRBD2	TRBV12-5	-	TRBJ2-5	TGTGCTAGTGGCCTTCGCATTCTAGCGGACCAAGAGACCCAGTACTTC	CASGLRILADQETQYF
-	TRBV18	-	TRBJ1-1	TGTGCCAGCTCACCAACTAACGGGAACACTGAAGCTTTCTTT	CASSPTNGNTEAFF
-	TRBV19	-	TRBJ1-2	TGTGCCAGTAGGTACAGGGCTAACCATGGCTACACCTTC	CASRYRANHGYTF
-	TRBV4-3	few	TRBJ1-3	TGCGCCAGCAGCCAAGGATCCGGGGGAGGTGGAAACACCATATATTTT	CASSQGSGGGGNTIYF
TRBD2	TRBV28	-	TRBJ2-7	TGTGCCAGCAGTCCCCGTTTAGCGGGAGTAAGACCCTTCTCCTACGAGCAGTACTTC	CASSPRLAGVRPFSYEQYF
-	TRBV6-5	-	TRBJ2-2	TGTGCCAGCAGTGTCCGTCGGGGGGCCGCCGGGGAGCTGTTTTTT	CASSVRRGAAGELFF